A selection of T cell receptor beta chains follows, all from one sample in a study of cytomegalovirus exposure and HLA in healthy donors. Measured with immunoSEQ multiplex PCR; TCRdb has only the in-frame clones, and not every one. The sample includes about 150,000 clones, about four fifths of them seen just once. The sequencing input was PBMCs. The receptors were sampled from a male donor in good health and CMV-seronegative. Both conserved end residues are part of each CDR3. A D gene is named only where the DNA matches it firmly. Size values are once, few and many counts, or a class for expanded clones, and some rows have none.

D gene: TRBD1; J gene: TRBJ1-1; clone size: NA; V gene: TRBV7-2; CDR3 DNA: TGTGCCAGCAGCAGAAACAGGGGTCCGAACACTGAAGCTTTCTTT; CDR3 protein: CASSRNRGPNTEAFF
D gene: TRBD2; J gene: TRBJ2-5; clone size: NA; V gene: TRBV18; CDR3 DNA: TGTGCCAGCTCACCACAGGCCCAGCGGGGGGGACAAGAGACCCAGTACTTC; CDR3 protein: CASSPQAQRGGQETQYF
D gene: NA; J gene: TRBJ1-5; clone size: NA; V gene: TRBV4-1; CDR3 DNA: TGCGCCAGCAGCCAAGAGAGGGTTGGTCAGCCCCAGCATTTT; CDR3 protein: CASSQERVGQPQHF
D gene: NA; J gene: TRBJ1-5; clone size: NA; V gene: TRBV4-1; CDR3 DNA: TGCGCCAGCAGCCAAGCAGGGAATCAGCCCCAGCATTTT; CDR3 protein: CASSQAGNQPQHF
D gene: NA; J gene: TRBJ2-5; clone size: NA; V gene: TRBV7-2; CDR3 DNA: TGTGCCAGCAGCTTATTCGGGAATTCGGAGACCCAGTACTTC; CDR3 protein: CASSLFGNSETQYF
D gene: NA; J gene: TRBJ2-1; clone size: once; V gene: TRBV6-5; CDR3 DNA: TGTGCCAGCAGTTATGACATGAGCTCCTACAATGAGCAGTTCTTC; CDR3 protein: CASSYDMSSYNEQFF
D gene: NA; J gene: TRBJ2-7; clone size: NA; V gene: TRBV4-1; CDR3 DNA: TGCGCCAGCAGCCGCGACTCAACCTACGAGCAGTACTTC; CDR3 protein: CASSRDSTYEQYF
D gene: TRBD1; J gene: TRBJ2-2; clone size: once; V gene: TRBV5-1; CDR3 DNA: TGCGCCAGCAGCTTGGAAGGGGGCCAGGCCGGGGAGCTGTTTTTT; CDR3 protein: CASSLEGGQAGELFF
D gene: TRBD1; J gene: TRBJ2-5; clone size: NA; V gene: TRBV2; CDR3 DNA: TGTGCCAGCAGTGAAGGGCTTCCGGGACAGGGGACGCAAGAGACCCAGTACTTC; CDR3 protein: CASSEGLPGQGTQETQYF
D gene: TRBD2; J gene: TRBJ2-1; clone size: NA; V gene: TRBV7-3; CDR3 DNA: TGTGCCAGCAGCTTAACTGGTAGCGGGAGCAATGAGCAGTTCTTC; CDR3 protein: CASSLTGSGSNEQFF